This T cell receptor beta chain came from a study of T cell responses to AZD1222 COVID-19 vaccine. Notes on the study in general: Of spike-specific TCRs, nearly half reportedly target regions left unmutated in variants. In a largely white British group with more females than males, clonal diversity was possibly underestimated. Mapped onto spike, vaccine-associated CD4 TCRs spanned it and were dominant at 160-218 and 743-854.

Repertoires were generated with immunoSEQ multiplex PCR, while TCRdb's copy carries only in-frame clones and drops some. The table lists about 86,000 clones, almost 80% of them singletons. A word on this clone: The antigen remains undetermined.

This TCR came from an adult in good health. The source was peripheral blood, collected on day 0 of AZD1222 vaccination.

As DNA, the CDR3 is TGCGCCAGCAGCCAAGAGACAGGGGGCTACGAGCAGTACTTC. It translates to CASSQETGGYEQYF. J is TRBJ2-7 and V is TRBV4-1; TRBD1 matches 9 bases. From germline, CDR1 is MGHRA and CDR2 YSYEKL. V was clipped by 0 bases and J by 3 bases; unmatched bases: 0. The CDR3 runs 14 residues.